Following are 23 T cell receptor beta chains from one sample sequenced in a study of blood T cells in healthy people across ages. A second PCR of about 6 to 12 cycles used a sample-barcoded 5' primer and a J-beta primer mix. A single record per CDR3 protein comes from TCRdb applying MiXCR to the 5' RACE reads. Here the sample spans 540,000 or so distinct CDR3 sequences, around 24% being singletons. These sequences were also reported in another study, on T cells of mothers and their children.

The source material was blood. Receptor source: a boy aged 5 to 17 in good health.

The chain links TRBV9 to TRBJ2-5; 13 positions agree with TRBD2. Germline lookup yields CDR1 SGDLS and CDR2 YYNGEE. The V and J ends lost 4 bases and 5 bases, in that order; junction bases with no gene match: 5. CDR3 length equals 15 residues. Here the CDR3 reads CASSPGLAGMETQYF. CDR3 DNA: TGTGCCAGCAGCCCGGGACTAGCGGGGATGGAGACCCAGTACTTC.

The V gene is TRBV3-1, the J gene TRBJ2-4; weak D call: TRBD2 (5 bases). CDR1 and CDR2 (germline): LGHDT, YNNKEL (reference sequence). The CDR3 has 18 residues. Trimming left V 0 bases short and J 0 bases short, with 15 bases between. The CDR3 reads CASSQDAGSAGAKNIQYF. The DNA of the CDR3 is TGTGCCAGCAGCCAAGATGCAGGAAGCGCGGGAGCCAAAAACATTCAGTACTTC.

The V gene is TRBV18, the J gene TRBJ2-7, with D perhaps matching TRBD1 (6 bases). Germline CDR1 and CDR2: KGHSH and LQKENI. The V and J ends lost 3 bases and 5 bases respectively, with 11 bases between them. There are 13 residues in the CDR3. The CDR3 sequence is CASSPKQGDEQYF. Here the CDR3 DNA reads TGTGCCAGCTCACCGAAACAGGGAGACGAGCAGTACTTC.

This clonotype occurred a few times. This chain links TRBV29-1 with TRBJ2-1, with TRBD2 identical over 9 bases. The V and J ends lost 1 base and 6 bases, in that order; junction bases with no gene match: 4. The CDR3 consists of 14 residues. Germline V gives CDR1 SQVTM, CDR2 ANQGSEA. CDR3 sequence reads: CSVEGLAGRNEQFF. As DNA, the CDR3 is TGCAGCGTTGAAGGTCTAGCGGGACGCAATGAGCAGTTCTTC.

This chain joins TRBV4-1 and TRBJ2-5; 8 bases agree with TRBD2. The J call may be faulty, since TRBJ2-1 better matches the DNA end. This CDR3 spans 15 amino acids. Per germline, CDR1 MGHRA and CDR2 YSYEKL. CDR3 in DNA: TGCGCCAGCAGCCAAACGGGACTAGGACGAAATGAGCAGTTCTTC. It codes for CASSQTGLGRNEQFF.

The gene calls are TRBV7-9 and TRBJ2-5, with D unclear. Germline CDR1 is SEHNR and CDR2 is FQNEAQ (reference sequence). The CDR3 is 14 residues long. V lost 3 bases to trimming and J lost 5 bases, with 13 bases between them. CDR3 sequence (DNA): TGTGCCAGCAGCTTGTGGCTAGTCCAGGAGACCCAGTACTTC. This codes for CASSLWLVQETQYF.

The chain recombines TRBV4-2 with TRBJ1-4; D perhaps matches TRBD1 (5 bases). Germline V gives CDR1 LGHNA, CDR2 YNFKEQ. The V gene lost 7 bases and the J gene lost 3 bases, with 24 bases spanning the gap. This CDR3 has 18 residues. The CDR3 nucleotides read TGTGCCAGCACCTCATCCCAGGGTGGATTATACCCTAATGAAAAACTGTTTTTT. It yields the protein CASTSSQGGLYPNEKLFF.

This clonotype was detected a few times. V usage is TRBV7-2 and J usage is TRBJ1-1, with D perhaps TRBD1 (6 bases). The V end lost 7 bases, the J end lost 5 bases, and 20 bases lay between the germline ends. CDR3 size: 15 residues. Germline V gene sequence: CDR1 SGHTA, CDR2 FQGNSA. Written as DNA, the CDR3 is TGTGCCAGCACCCCGGTCGGTAGGGGGGAGACTGAAGCTTTCTTT. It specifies CASTPVGRGETEAFF.

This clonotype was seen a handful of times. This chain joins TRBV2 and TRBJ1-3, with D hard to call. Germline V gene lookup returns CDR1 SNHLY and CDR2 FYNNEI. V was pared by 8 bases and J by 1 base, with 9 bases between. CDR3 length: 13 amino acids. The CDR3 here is CASPLESGNTIYF. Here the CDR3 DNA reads TGTGCCAGCCCCCTAGAATCTGGAAACACCATATATTTT.

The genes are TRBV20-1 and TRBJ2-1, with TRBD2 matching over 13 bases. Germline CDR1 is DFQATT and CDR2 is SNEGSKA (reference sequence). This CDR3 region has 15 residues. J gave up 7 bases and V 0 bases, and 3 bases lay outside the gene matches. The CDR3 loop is CSAREPTSGGNEQFF. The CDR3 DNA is TGCAGTGCTAGAGAACCGACTAGCGGGGGGAATGAGCAGTTCTTC.

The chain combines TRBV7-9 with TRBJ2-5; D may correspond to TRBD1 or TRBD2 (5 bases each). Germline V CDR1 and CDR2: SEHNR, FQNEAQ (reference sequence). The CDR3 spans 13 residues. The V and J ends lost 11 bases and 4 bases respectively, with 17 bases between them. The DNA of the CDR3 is TGTGCCGGGGGTGAAGGAAACGGAGAGACCCAGTACTTC. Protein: CAGGEGNGETQYF.

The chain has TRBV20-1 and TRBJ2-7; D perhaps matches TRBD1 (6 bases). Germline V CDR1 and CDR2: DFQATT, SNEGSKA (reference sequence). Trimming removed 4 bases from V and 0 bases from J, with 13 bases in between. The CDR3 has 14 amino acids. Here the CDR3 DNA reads TGCAGTGCTAAAGACAGGCGAAGCTCCTACGAGCAGTACTTC. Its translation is CSAKDRRSSYEQYF.

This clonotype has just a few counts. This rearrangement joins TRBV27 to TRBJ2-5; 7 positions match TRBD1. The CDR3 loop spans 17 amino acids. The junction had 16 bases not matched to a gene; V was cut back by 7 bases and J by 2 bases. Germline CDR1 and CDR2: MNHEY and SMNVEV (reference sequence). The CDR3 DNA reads TGTGCCAGCAAGAGAGAGGGGGCGCCCTATCAGCAAGAGACCCAGTACTTC. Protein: CASKREGAPYQQETQYF.

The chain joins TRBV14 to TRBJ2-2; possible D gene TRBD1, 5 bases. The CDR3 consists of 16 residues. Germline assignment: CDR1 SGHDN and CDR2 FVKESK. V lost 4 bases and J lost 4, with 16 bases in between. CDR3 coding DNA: TGTGCCAGCAGCCCAGACTTGGCAGGGTTCACCGGGGAGCTGTTTTTT. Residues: CASSPDLAGFTGELFF.

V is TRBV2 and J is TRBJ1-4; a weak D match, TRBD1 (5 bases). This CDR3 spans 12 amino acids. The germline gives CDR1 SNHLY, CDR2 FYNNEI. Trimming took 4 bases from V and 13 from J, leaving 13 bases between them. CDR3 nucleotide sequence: TGTGCCAGCAGTGGAACAGGTCCTGCACTGTTTTTT. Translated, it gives CASSGTGPALFF.

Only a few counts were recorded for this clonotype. CDR3 protein: CSVERGLAGRSDTQYF. Here the CDR3 DNA reads TGCAGCGTGGAGCGGGGACTAGCGGGGAGATCAGATACGCAGTATTTT. The V call is TRBV29-1, the J call TRBJ2-3; 13 bases line up with TRBD2. There are 16 residues in the CDR3. The V segment lost 6 bases and the J segment 4 bases; nucleotides outside the gene matches: 10. The germline gives CDR1 SQVTM, CDR2 ANQGSEA.

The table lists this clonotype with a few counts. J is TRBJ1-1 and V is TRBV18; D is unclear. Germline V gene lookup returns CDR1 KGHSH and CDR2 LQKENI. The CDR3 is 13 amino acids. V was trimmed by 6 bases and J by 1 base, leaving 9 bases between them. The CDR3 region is CASSTGPNTEAFF. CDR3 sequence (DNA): TGTGCCAGCTCGACCGGACCGAACACTGAAGCTTTCTTT.

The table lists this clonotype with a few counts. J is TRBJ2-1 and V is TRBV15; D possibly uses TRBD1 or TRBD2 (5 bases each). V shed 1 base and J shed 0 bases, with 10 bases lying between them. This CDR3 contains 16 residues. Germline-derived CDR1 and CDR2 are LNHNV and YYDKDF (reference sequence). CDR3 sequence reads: CATSRVGGNSYNEQFF. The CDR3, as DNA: TGTGCCACCAGCAGAGTTGGGGGAAACTCCTACAATGAGCAGTTCTTC.

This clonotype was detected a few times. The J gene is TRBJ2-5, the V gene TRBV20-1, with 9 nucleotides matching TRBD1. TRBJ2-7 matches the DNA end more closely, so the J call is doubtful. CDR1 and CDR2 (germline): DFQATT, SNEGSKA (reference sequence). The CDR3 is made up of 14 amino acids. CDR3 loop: CSAPTGQGTHEQYF. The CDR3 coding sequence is TGCAGTGCTCCTACGGGACAGGGCACCCACGAGCAGTACTTC.

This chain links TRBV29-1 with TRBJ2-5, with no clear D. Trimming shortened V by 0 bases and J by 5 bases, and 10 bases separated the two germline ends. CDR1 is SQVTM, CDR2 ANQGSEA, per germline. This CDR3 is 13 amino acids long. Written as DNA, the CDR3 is TGCAGCGTTGAAGAGGACGTCACGGAGACCCAGTACTTC. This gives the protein CSVEEDVTETQYF. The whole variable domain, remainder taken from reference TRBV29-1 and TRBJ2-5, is SAVISQKPSRDICQRGTSLTIQCQVDSQVTMMFWYRQQPGQSLTLIATANQGSEATYESGFVIDKFPISRPNLTFSTLTVSNMSPEDSSIYLCSVEEDVTETQYFGPGTRLLVL.

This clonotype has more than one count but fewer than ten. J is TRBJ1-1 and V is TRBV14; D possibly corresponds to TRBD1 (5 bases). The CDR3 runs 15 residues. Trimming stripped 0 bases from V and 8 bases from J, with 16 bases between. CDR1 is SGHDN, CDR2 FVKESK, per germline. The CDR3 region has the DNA TGTGCCAGCAGCCAAGATCAGGGTTTCCTATTAGAAGCTTTCTTT. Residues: CASSQDQGFLLEAFF.

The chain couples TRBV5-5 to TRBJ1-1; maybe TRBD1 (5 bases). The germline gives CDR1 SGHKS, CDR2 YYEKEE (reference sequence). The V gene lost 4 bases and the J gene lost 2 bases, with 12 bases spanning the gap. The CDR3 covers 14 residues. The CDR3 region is CASSRGQSNTEAFF. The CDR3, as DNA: TGTGCCAGCAGCCGTGGACAATCTAACACTGAAGCTTTCTTT.

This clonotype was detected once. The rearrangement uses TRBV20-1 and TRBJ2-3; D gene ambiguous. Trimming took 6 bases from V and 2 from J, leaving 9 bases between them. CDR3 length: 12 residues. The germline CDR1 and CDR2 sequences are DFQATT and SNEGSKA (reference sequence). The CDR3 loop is CSAPDHTDTQYF. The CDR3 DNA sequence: TGCAGTGCCCCGGACCACACAGATACGCAGTATTTT.